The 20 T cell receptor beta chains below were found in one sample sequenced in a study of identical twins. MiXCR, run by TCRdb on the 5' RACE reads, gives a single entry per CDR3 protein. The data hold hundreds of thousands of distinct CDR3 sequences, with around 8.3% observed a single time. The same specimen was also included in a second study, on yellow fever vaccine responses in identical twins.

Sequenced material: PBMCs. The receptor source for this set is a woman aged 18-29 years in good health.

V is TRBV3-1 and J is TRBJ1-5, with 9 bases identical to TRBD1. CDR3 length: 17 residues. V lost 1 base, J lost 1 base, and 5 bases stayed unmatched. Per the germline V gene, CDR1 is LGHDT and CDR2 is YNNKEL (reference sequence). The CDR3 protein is CASSQAPGTGSNQPQHF. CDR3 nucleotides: TGTGCCAGCAGCCAAGCCCCTGGGACAGGGAGCAATCAGCCCCAGCATTTT.

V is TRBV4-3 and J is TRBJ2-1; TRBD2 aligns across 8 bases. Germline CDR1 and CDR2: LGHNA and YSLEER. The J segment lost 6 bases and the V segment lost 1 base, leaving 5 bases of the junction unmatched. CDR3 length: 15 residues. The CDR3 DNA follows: TGCGCCAGCAGCCAAGGAGATACTAGCGGCAATGAGCAGTTCTTC. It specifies CASSQGDTSGNEQFF.

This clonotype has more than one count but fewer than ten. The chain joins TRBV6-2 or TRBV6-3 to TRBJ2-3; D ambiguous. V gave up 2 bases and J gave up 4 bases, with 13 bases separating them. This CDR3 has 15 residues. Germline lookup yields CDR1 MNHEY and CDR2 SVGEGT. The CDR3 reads CASSYGQLVSDTQYF. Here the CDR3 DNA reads TGTGCCAGCAGTTACGGGCAATTAGTTTCAGATACGCAGTATTTT.

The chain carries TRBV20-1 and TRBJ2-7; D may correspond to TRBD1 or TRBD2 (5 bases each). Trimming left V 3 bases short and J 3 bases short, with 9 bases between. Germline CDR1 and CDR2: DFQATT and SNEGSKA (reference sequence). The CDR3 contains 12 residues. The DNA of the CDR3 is TGCAGTGCTAGGGGACCGGGCTACGAGCAGTACTTC. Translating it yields CSARGPGYEQYF.

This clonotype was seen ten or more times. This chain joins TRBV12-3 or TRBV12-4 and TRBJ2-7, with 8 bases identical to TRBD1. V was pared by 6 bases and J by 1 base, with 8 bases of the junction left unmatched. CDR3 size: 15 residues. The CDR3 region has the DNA TGTGCCAGCAGCCCTGGGACAGGTCCTTCCTACGAGCAGTACTTC. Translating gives CASSPGTGPSYEQYF.

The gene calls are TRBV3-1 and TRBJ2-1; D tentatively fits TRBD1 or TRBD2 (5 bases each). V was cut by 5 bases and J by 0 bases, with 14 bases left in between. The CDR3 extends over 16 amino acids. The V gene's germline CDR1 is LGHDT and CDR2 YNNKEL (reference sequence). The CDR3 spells CASSTAGTSSYNEQFF. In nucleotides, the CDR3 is TGTGCCAGCAGCACCGCCGGGACGTCCTCCTACAATGAGCAGTTCTTC.

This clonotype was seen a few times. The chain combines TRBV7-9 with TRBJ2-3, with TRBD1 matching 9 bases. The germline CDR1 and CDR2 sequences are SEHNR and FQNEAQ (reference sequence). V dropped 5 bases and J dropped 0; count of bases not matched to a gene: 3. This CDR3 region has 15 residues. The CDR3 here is CASSAGTGSTDTQYF. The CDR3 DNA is TGTGCCAGCAGCGCCGGGACAGGGAGCACAGATACGCAGTATTTT.

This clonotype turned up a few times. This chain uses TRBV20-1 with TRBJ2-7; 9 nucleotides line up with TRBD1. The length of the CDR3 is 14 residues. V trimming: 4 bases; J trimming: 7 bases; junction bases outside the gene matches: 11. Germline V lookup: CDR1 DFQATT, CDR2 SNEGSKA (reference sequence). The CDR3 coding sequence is TGCAGTGCTAACTATGGCACAGGGGGCGAAGAGCAGTACTTC. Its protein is CSANYGTGGEEQYF.

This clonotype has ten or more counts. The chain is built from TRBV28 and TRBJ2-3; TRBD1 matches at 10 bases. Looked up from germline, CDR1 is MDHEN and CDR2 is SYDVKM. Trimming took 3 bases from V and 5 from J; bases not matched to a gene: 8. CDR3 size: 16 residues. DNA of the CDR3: TGTGCCAGCAGTTTGTACCCGGGACAGGGGCGAGATACGCAGTATTTT. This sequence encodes CASSLYPGQGRDTQYF.

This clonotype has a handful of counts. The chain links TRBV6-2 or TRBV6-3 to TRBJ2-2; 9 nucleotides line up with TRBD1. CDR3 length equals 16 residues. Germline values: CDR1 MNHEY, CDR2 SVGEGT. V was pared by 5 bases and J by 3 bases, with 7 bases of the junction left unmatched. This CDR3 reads CASSPQGALDTGELFF. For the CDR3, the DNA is TGTGCCAGCAGTCCACAGGGGGCCTTGGACACCGGGGAGCTGTTTTTT.

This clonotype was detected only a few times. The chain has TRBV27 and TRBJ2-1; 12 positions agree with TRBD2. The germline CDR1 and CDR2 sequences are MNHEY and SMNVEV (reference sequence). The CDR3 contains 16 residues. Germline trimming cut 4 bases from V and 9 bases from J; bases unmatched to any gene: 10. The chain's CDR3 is CASSWASGGAQSEQFF. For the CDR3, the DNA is TGTGCCAGCAGTTGGGCTAGCGGGGGGGCCCAGTCTGAGCAGTTCTTC.

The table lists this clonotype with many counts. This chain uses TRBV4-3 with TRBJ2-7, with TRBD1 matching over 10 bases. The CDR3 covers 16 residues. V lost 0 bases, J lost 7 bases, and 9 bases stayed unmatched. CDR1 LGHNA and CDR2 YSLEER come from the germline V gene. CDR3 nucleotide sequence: TGCGCCAGCAGCCAAGATATGGGACAGGGGTTTAATGAGCAGTACTTC. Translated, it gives CASSQDMGQGFNEQYF.

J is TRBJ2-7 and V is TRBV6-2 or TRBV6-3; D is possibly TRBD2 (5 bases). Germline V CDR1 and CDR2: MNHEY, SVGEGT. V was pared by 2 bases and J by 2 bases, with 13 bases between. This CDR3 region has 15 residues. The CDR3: CASSYAGNPPYEQYF. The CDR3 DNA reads TGTGCCAGCAGTTACGCCGGGAATCCTCCCTACGAGCAGTACTTC.

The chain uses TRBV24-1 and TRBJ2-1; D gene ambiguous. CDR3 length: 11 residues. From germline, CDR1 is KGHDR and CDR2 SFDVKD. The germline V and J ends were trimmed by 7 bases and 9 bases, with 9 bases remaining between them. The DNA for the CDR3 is TGTGCCACCAGCCAAGTGGGTGAGCAGTTCTTC. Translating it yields CATSQVGEQFF.

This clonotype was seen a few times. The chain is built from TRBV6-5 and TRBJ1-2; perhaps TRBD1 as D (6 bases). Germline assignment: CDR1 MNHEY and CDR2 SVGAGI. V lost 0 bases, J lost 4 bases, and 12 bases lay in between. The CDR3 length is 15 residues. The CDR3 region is CASSYSGRTAYGYTF. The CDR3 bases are TGTGCCAGCAGTTACTCAGGAAGGACAGCCTATGGCTACACCTTC.

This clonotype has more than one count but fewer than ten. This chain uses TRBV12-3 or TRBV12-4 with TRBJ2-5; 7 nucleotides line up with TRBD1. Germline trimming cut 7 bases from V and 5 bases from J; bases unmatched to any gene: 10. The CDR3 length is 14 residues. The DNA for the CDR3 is TGTGCCAGCACCCAACAGGGGCAGCGGGAGACCCAGTACTTC. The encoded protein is CASTQQGQRETQYF.

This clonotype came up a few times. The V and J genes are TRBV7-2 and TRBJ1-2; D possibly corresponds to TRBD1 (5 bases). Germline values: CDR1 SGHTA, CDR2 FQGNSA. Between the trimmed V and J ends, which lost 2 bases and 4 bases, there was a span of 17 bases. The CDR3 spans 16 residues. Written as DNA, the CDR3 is TGTGCCAGCAGCTTAAATCCGGGAGGGGCCCCCTATGGCTACACCTTC. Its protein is CASSLNPGGAPYGYTF.

The CDR3 sequence: CATSFKTGGLAEAFF. As DNA, the CDR3 is TGTGCCACCAGCTTCAAGACAGGGGGCCTTGCTGAAGCTTTCTTT. The genes are TRBV15 and TRBJ1-1; 10 bases match TRBD1. Unmatched junction bases numbered 9, after V lost 5 bases and J lost 6 bases. Germline V CDR1 and CDR2: LNHNV, YYDKDF (reference sequence). This CDR3 region has 15 residues. Supplemented by reference TRBV15 and TRBJ1-1, the full variable domain reads DAMVIQNPRYQVTQFGKPVTLSCSQTLNHNVMYWYQQKSSQAPKLLFHYYDKDFNNEADTPDNFQSRRPNTSFCFLDIRSPGLGDTAMYLCATSFKTGGLAEAFFGQGTRLTVV.

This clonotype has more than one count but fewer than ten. Written as DNA, the CDR3 is TGTGCCAGCAGCTCCTGGGACGGAGAAAAGTTCTTC. As protein: CASSSWDGEKFF. This sequence joins TRBV7-9 and TRBJ2-1; the D call may be TRBD1 or TRBD2 (5 bases each). Germline CDR1 SEHNR, CDR2 FQNEAQ (reference sequence). The V gene lost 4 bases and the J gene lost 14 bases, with 15 bases spanning the gap. CDR3 length equals 12 residues.

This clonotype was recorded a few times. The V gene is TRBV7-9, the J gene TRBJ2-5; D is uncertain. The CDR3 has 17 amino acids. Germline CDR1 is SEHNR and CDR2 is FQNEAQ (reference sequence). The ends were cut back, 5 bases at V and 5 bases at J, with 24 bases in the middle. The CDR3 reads CASSPHPGAKNGETQYF. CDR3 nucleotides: TGTGCCAGCAGCCCGCACCCTGGCGCCAAAAACGGGGAGACCCAGTACTTC.